The 13 T cell receptor beta chains listed next were all sequenced from one sample in a study of blood T cell repertoires in COVID-19. Libraries were prepared by immunoSEQ multiplex PCR; TCRdb keeps only in-frame clonotypes and omits some of them. This sample has about 340,000 clones, with around 87% found just once. The source material was peripheral blood. All receptors come from a woman aged 45-65 years with COVID-19, enrolled during active disease.

This clone occurred once. The chain recombines TRBV2 with TRBJ1-1; maybe TRBD1 (6 bases). CDR3 length: 15 residues. Trimming took off 5 bases at V and 1 base at J, with 14 bases between the two ends. CDR1 and CDR2 (germline): SNHLY, FYNNEI. In DNA form, the CDR3 reads TGTGCCAGCAGTAGGGAGGGGACACAGAACACTGAAGCTTTCTTT. It is translated as CASSREGTQNTEAFF.

This clone was seen more than once but under ten times. The chain links TRBV25-1 to TRBJ1-1; possibly TRBD1 for D (6 bases). This CDR3 comprises 12 residues. Trimming stripped 5 bases from V and 11 bases from J, with 15 bases between. CDR1 and CDR2 from the germline V gene are MGHDK and SYGVNS. CDR3 in DNA: TGTGCCAGCAGTCACACAGGGTCGGAGGCTTTCTTT. Encoded protein: CASSHTGSEAFF.

This clone occurred a few times. The chain uses TRBV19 and TRBJ1-5, with no clear D. Trimming shortened V by 2 bases and J by 0 bases, and 11 bases separated the two germline ends. CDR1 is LNHDA, CDR2 SQIVND, per germline (reference sequence). The CDR3 covers 16 residues. CDR3 amino acids: CASSINAADSNQPQHF. CDR3 bases: TGTGCCAGTAGTATAAATGCGGCGGATAGCAATCAGCCCCAGCATTTT.

The V and J genes are TRBV6-5 and TRBJ2-7; D might be TRBD2 (6 bases). The CDR3 loop spans 14 amino acids. Germline CDR1 reads MNHEY; CDR2 reads SVGAGI. V lost 6 bases and J lost 0, with 12 bases in between. DNA for the CDR3: TGTGCCAGCAGCGCCTCCGGGAGCTCCTACGAGCAGTACTTC. It specifies CASSASGSSYEQYF.

This clone was seen only once. The chain uses TRBV11-2 and TRBJ1-3; the match to TRBD1 covers 9 bases. V was clipped by 5 bases and J by 1 base; unmatched bases: 9. Germline assignment: CDR1 SGHAT and CDR2 FQNNGV. The CDR3 loop spans 17 amino acids. The CDR3 loop is CASSLRTGAFSGNTIYF. The CDR3 DNA follows: TGTGCCAGCAGCCTCCGGACAGGGGCGTTTTCTGGAAACACCATATATTTT. The full variable domain, its missing parts supplied by reference TRBV11-2 and TRBJ1-3, is EAGVAQSPRYKIIEKRQSVAFWCNPISGHATLYWYQQILGQGPKLLIQFQNNGVVDDSQLPKDRFSAERLKGVDSTLKIQPAKLEDSAVYLCASSLRTGAFSGNTIYFGEGSWLTVV.

V usage is TRBV29-1 and J usage is TRBJ2-5, with 8 bases fitting TRBD2. V lost 6 bases and J lost 5; bases outside the gene matches: 11. This CDR3 contains 14 residues. The germline V gene encodes CDR1 SQVTM and CDR2 ANQGSEA. Written as DNA, the CDR3 is TGCAGCGTCCGAACCAGCGGGGGTGGGGAGACCCAGTACTTC. Amino acid sequence: CSVRTSGGGETQYF.

The rearrangement uses TRBV3-1 (or the pseudogene TRBV3-2) and TRBJ2-7; D is ambiguous. Germline V lookup: CDR1 LGHDT, CDR2 YNNKEL (reference sequence). The CDR3 is 14 residues long. V was clipped by 3 bases and J by 3 bases, with 12 bases between them. The CDR3 region is CASSQFLPGYEQYF. DNA for the CDR3: TGTGCCAGCAGCCAGTTTCTTCCGGGCTACGAGCAGTACTTC.

This chain joins TRBV3-1 (or the pseudogene TRBV3-2) and TRBJ2-7; 8 bases fit TRBD1. J lost 6 bases, V lost 5 bases, and 6 bases had no gene match. The CDR3 loop spans 13 amino acids. CDR1 LGHDT and CDR2 YNNKEL come from the germline V gene (reference sequence). In DNA, the CDR3 is TGTGCCAGCAGCGACAGGGGATCACGCGAGCAGTACTTC. Translation gives CASSDRGSREQYF.

The chain employs TRBV11-2 and TRBJ1-1; 7 bases are shared with TRBD1. The germline V gene encodes CDR1 SGHAT and CDR2 FQNNGV. V lost 5 bases and J lost 5; bases outside the gene matches: 8. The CDR3 is 14 residues long. The CDR3 bases are TGTGCCAGCAGCGCGACCAACAGGGGAACTGAAGCTTTCTTT. It is translated as CASSATNRGTEAFF.

V gene TRBV5-8 combines with J gene TRBJ2-5, with 7 bases lining up with TRBD1. The CDR3 loop spans 16 amino acids. CDR1 SGHTS and CDR2 YDEGEE come from the germline V gene. V trimming: 1 base; J trimming: 5 bases; junction bases outside the gene matches: 11. This CDR3 reads CASSLRGLRSFETQYF. The CDR3 region has the DNA TGTGCCAGCAGCTTGAGGGGGCTACGATCCTTTGAGACCCAGTACTTC.

The rearrangement uses TRBV19 and TRBJ1-2; 10 positions match TRBD1. CDR1 is LNHDA, CDR2 SQIVND, per germline (reference sequence). This CDR3 region has 17 residues. The V gene end was trimmed by 1 base and the J gene end by 2 bases; junction bases not matched to a gene: 7. The CDR3 spells CASSIGPDRGRNYGYTF. CDR3 DNA sequence: TGTGCCAGTAGTATAGGCCCCGACAGGGGGCGCAACTATGGCTACACCTTC.

This clone occurred once. This chain connects TRBV2 to TRBJ1-6, with 9 bases matching TRBD1. The CDR3 contains 14 residues. Germline values: CDR1 SNHLY, CDR2 FYNNEI. V was pared by 6 bases and J by 7 bases, with 4 bases of the junction left unmatched. The CDR3 coding sequence is TGTGCCAGCAGGAGGGGACAGGGAAATTCACCCCTCCACTTT. As protein: CASRRGQGNSPLHF.

This chain joins TRBV29-1 and TRBJ1-5, with 7 bases matching TRBD1. Germline V gives CDR1 SQVTM, CDR2 ANQGSEA. The V and J ends lost 5 bases and 3 bases, in that order; junction bases with no gene match: 4. The CDR3 covers 13 residues. The CDR3 region is CSVLGQDNQPQHF. The CDR3 DNA sequence: TGCAGCGTTCTCGGACAGGACAATCAGCCCCAGCATTTT.